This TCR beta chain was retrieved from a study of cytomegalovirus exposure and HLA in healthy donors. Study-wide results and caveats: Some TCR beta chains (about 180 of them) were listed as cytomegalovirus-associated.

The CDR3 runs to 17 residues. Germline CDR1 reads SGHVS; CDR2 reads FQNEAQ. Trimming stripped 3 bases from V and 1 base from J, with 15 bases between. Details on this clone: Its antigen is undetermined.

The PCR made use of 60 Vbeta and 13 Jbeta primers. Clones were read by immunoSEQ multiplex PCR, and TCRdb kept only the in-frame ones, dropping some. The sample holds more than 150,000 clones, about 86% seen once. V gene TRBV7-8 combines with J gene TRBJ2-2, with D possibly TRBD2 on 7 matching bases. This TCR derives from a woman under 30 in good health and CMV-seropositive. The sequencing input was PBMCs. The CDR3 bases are TGTGCCAGCAGCTTGGCTGGGGGCGGGGGGAACACCGGGGAGCTGTTTTTT. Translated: CASSLAGGGGNTGELFF.